Listed below are T cell receptor beta chains from one sample, sequenced in a study of a mutant IDH1 vaccine in newly diagnosed glioma. Libraries were prepared by immunoSEQ multiplex PCR; TCRdb keeps only in-frame clonotypes and omits some of them. The table lists about 68,000 clones, 84% of them singletons, with less than 15% in the top ten. These TCRs are of unknown antigen specificity. This specimen consisted of PBMCs, obtained from a glioma patient whose treatment included an IDH1 peptide vaccine. These receptors originate from a man younger than 35 with glioma. CDR3s include the opening cysteine and the closing phenylalanine or tryptophan. The order of the fields is J gene, CDR3 length, V gene, CDR3 protein.

TRBJ2-1 15 TRBV7-2 CASSLAGGGLNEQFF
TRBJ2-7 13 TRBV4-3 CASSQAAGDEQYF
TRBJ1-1 13 TRBV9 CASSDSLNTEAFF
TRBJ1-2 13 TRBV27 CASSLQGNYGYTF
TRBJ1-5 16 TRBV6-1 CASSVMDSPSNQPQHF
TRBJ1-4 13 TRBV19 CASRATSSEKLFF
TRBJ2-2 17 TRBV10-3 CAISGSTSGLNTGELFF
TRBJ1-6 16 TRBV27 CASSLGGGTDRSPLHF
TRBJ2-5 13 TRBV4-2 CASSQDGGETQYF
TRBJ2-7 13 TRBV6-5 CASSSDRSYEQYF
TRBJ1-5 13 TRBV7-8 CASSLTDLQPQHF
TRBJ2-5 11 TRBV5-1 CASGPLETQYF
TRBJ2-2 15 TRBV18 CASSPLLGATGELFF
TRBJ1-1 12 TRBV5-4 CASRGMNTEAFF
TRBJ1-1 14 TRBV27 CASSLGQGNTEAFF
TRBJ1-1 16 TRBV25-1 CASSVWTGGRNTEAFF
TRBJ1-2 16 TRBV7-3 CASSLTGGQRFGGYTF
TRBJ2-3 14 TRBV5-5 CASNQGPSTDTQYF
TRBJ2-5 14 TRBV27 CASSLWAGRETQYF
TRBJ1-2 14 TRBV5-1 CASSSVTGPMGYTF
TRBJ2-1 11 TRBV27 CASSAYNEQFF
TRBJ2-2 13 TRBV18 CASSLGNTGELFF
TRBJ1-2 15 TRBV4-1 CASSQVEGRDYGYTF
TRBJ2-3 20 TRBV29-1 CSVGPGTGLFGDLGTDTQYF
TRBJ2-6 16 TRBV5-6 CASSFTGANGANVLTF
TRBJ1-5 13 TRBV28 CASSVPGNQPQHF
TRBJ2-7 14 TRBV10-3 CAISGLAGGDEQYF
TRBJ2-1 16 TRBV4-3 CASSHLQGDAYNEQFF
TRBJ2-3 11 TRBV6-5 CASTHTDTQYF
TRBJ1-5 18 TRBV15 CATSRDYGTRNSNQPQHF
TRBJ1-1 16 TRBV7-9 CASSPQGGTPGTEAFF
TRBJ2-7 12 TRBV7-6 CASSLIRDEQYF
TRBJ1-1 12 TRBV29-1 CSVGVPNTEAFF
TRBJ1-4 12 TRBV6-6 CASSYSGEKLFF
TRBJ1-2 12 TRBV5-1 CASSLAGGGYTF
TRBJ1-2 15 TRBV6-1 CASSTWDSDSYGYTF
TRBJ1-2 12 TRBV18 CASSSSQGGYTF
TRBJ1-1 13 TRBV7-2 CASNLPGGTEAFF
TRBJ1-6 15 TRBV4-3 CASSQGVVLNSPLHF
TRBJ1-2 13 TRBV7-9 CASSPGNIYGYTF
TRBJ1-2 16 TRBV4-3 CASSQDIRGSDYGYTF
TRBJ1-1 16 TRBV28 CVSRLGTGGAVSEAFF
TRBJ2-2 12 TRBV2 CASRVWTGELFF
TRBJ2-7 14 TRBV6-5 CASSYSGGSYEQYF
TRBJ2-2 15 TRBV7-8 CASSLGRSNTGELFF
TRBJ1-5 14 TRBV30 CAWSVLLLGQPQHF
TRBJ2-5 14 TRBV5-1 CASSSGSFGETQYF
TRBJ2-1 17 TRBV9 CASSVGGGGLSYNEQFF
TRBJ1-4 13 TRBV7-9 CASSSGLNEKLFF
TRBJ2-3 15 TRBV27 CASTAFGGGTDTQYF
TRBJ2-7 11 TRBV10-3 CAISDGFEQYF
TRBJ2-3 14 TRBV5-6 CASSLDGSSGLQYF
TRBJ1-2 16 TRBV5-1 CASSSSRDIGRDGYTF
TRBJ2-2 14 TRBV7-9 CASSLVATTGELFF
TRBJ1-2 15 TRBV5-1 CASRDTGTPIYGYTF
TRBJ1-1 16 TRBV2 CASSEIGGGANTEAFF
TRBJ2-1 15 TRBV5-1 CASSLETYRANEQFF
TRBJ2-7 16 TRBV5-1 CASSLDTYSPSYEQYF
TRBJ2-7 13 TRBV30 CAWDRVLSYEQYF